These 12 T cell receptor beta chains share one sample of origin, sequenced in a study of blood T cell repertoires in COVID-19. Sequenced by immunoSEQ multiplex PCR; TCRdb stores in-frame clones only, minus some. The sample shows fewer than 250,000 clones, around 88% of them seen only once. Specimen: PBMCs or T cells enriched from blood (not recorded which). The receptors were sampled from a woman between 45 and 60 years old with acute COVID-19.

The V gene is TRBV4-1, the J gene TRBJ1-5, with a tentative D call TRBD1 (6 bases). Germline V CDR1 and CDR2: MGHRA, YSYEKL. The V and J ends lost 3 bases and 5 bases respectively, with 14 bases between them. The CDR3 has 15 amino acids. The DNA of the CDR3 is TGCGCCAGCAGCCATAACGCAGGGGACGATCAGCCCCAGCATTTT. It is translated as CASSHNAGDDQPQHF.

The V call is TRBV6-1, the J call TRBJ1-3; maybe TRBD1 (6 bases). Trimming cost V 3 bases and J 0 bases, with 12 bases left between them. Germline V gene lookup returns CDR1 MNHNS and CDR2 SASEGT. CDR3 length: 16 residues. CDR3 in DNA: TGTGCCAGCAGTGAGGCAGGGGAGAGCTCTGGAAACACCATATATTTT. Translating it yields CASSEAGESSGNTIYF.

The J gene is TRBJ1-1, the V gene TRBV5-1, with 10 bases fitting TRBD1. CDR3 length: 18 amino acids. V trimming: 4 bases; J trimming: 5 bases; junction bases outside the gene matches: 17. The V gene's germline CDR1 is SGHRS and CDR2 YFSETQ. The CDR3 protein is CASSPRINRQGAGTEAFF. CDR3 nucleotide sequence: TGCGCCAGCAGCCCCAGAATAAATCGACAGGGGGCAGGAACTGAAGCTTTCTTT.

In its sample, this clone was seen a few times. The genes are TRBV27 and TRBJ1-4; D perhaps matches TRBD1 (5 bases). CDR1 and CDR2 (germline): MNHEY, SMNVEV (reference sequence). Trimming left V 4 bases short and J 8 bases short, with 17 bases between. The CDR3 runs 15 residues. CDR3 bases: TGTGCCAGCAGTTCCGGGACCGCCGGGAGGGAAAAACTGTTTTTT. The encoded protein is CASSSGTAGREKLFF.

As to this clone: Possible read error: a much larger clone is one base away. The V call is TRBV7-9, the J call TRBJ1-5; D might be TRBD1 (5 bases). V lost 8 bases, J lost 3 bases, and 11 bases lay in between. The V gene's germline CDR1 is SEHNR and CDR2 FQNEAQ (reference sequence). There are 13 residues in the CDR3. The CDR3 coding sequence is TGTGCCAGCGGAGGGGAAGACAATCAGCCCCAGCATTTT. Its translation: CASGGEDNQPQHF.

J is TRBJ2-7 and V is TRBV30; the match to TRBD2 covers 8 bases. The CDR3 contains 13 residues. CDR1 is GTSNPN and CDR2 is SVGIG in the germline V gene (reference sequence). J gave up 6 bases and V 8 bases, and 12 bases lay outside the gene matches. Here the CDR3 DNA reads TGTGCCGCGAGGACTAGCTCCCCTGGCGAGCAGTACTTC. It specifies CAARTSSPGEQYF.

V usage is TRBV2 and J usage is TRBJ1-5; D not certain. Germline-derived CDR1 and CDR2 are SNHLY and FYNNEI. The CDR3 runs 14 residues. Trimming cost V 6 bases and J 2 bases, with 11 bases left between them. The CDR3 coding sequence is TGTGCCAGCAGCCCCGAGACACGCAATCAGCCCCAGCATTTT. Amino acids: CASSPETRNQPQHF.

This chain links TRBV29-1 with TRBJ2-7, with no clear D. The CDR3 length is 14 residues. V shed 4 bases and J shed 0 bases, with 13 bases lying between them. CDR1 and CDR2 from the germline V gene are SQVTM and ANQGSEA. CDR3 amino acids: CSVGVSLSSYEQYF. CDR3 nucleotide sequence: TGCAGCGTTGGAGTCTCGTTAAGCTCCTACGAGCAGTACTTC.

Here the CDR3 reads CASSLLSGQGDNEQFF. The CDR3 nucleotides read TGTGCCAGTAGTCTCCTCTCGGGACAGGGAGACAATGAGCAGTTCTTC. J is TRBJ2-1 and V is TRBV19; 9 bases are shared with TRBD1. This CDR3 comprises 16 residues. Looked up from germline, CDR1 is LNHDA and CDR2 is SQIVND (reference sequence). V shed 5 bases and J 5 bases; nucleotides not matched to a gene: 10. The variable domain in full, with the rest retrieved from reference TRBV19 and TRBJ2-1, is DGGITQSPKYLFRKEGQNVTLSCEQNLNHDAMYWYRQDPGQGLRLIYYSQIVNDFQKGDIAEGYSVSREKKESFPLTVTSAQKNPTAFYLCASSLLSGQGDNEQFFGPGTRLTVL.

This clone has just a few counts. The chain employs TRBV10-3 and TRBJ1-5, with 7 bases matching TRBD1. CDR1 and CDR2 (germline): ENHRY, SYGVKD. J lost 5 bases, V lost 5 bases, and 9 bases had no gene match. The CDR3 sequence is 15 residues long. The CDR3 protein is CAISPSGGQDQPQHF. DNA of the CDR3: TGTGCCATCAGTCCCTCAGGGGGTCAGGATCAGCCCCAGCATTTT.

This clone was detected only a few times. V is TRBV28 and J is TRBJ1-5; 7 bases are shared with TRBD1. The length of the CDR3 is 13 residues. The ends lost 6 bases at V and 9 bases at J; junction bases unmatched: 8. In germline, CDR1 is MDHEN, CDR2 SYDVKM. The DNA for the CDR3 is TGTGCCAGCAGAGGGACAGCGGGGGGGCCCCAGCATTTT. Protein product: CASRGTAGGPQHF.

This sequence joins TRBV3-1 (or the pseudogene TRBV3-2) and TRBJ2-1; 9 nucleotides match TRBD2. Germline loops: CDR1 LGHDT, CDR2 YNNKEL (reference sequence). The CDR3 totals 15 residues. The trim removed 1 base at V and 8 bases at J, leaving 6 bases unmatched. CDR3 residues: CASSQVAGGPYEQFF. As DNA, the CDR3 is TGTGCCAGCAGCCAAGTGGCGGGAGGGCCGTATGAGCAGTTCTTC.